The source of this TCR beta chain is a study of regulatory T cells in long-lasting Graves disease. Study-wide context: Over-5-year antithyroid drug use with positive TSH receptor antibodies defined persistent Graves' disease in the study.

Arm-PCR of CDR3 regions with iRepertoire HTBI primers generated TCR beta libraries. As processed by the authors: Across samples, around 60 TRBV and more than 13 TRBJ segments were found. TCRdb itself ran the multiplex PCR reads through MiXCR, one entry per CDR3 protein. None of the V and J calls come from the authors' own analysis; TCRdb made them. Of roughly 400,000 distinct CDR3 sequences listed, under 25% are singletons. Study-wide results and limits: Persistent Graves' patients showed a TCR diversity that was lower than that of newly diagnosed ones.

This clonotype was counted many times. Its antigen is currently unknown. The sample's time point: persistent/refractory GD, antithyroid drugs over 5 years with positive TRAb. Generation of the TCR library employed RNA extracted from PBMCs. Patients met American Thyroid Association criteria for Graves' disease. The receptor's source is a female donor with Graves disease. Sample: peripheral blood mononuclear cells (PBMCs), taken when the disease was refractory, from a patient treated with antithyroid drugs.

The CDR3 protein is CASIGANYYGYTF. In DNA form, the CDR3 reads TGTGCCAGCATTGGGGCGAACTACTATGGCTACACCTTC. The rearrangement uses TRBV28 and TRBJ1-2; D might be TRBD1 (5 bases). V lost 7 bases to trimming and J lost 3 bases, with 12 bases between them. The CDR3 is made up of 13 amino acids. The germline V gene has CDR1 MDHEN and CDR2 SYDVKM.